What follows are 10 T cell receptor beta chains derived from one specimen sequenced in a study of blood T cell repertoires in COVID-19. Some clones are missing from TCRdb's copy, which holds only in-frame ones; the method was immunoSEQ multiplex PCR. The sample records roughly 130,000 clones, approximately 84% being singletons. What was sequenced was peripheral blood. These receptors all stem from a woman aged 25 to 45 who had recovered from COVID-19.

The genes are TRBV28 and TRBJ2-3, with 9 bases fitting TRBD2. CDR3 size: 16 residues. V shed 2 bases, J shed 5 bases, and the junction held 8 bases outside the gene matches. Germline CDR1 reads MDHEN; CDR2 reads SYDVKM. CDR3 coding DNA: TGTGCCAGCAGTTTAGGGACTAGCCACGAAAGAGATACGCAGTATTTT. Translating gives CASSLGTSHERDTQYF. The whole variable domain, filled in from reference TRBV28 and TRBJ2-3, reads DVKVTQSSRYLVKRTGEKVFLECVQDMDHENMFWYRQDPGLGLRLIYFSYDVKMKEKGDIPEGYSVSREKKERFSLILESASTNQTSMYLCASSLGTSHERDTQYFGPGTRLTVL.

About this clone: Within the sample, other DNA sequences also encode this same CDR3. The rearrangement uses TRBV2 and TRBJ2-2; tentative D call: TRBD2 (5 bases). Per the germline V gene, CDR1 is SNHLY and CDR2 is FYNNEI. The CDR3 is 14 residues long. Trimming cost V 3 bases and J 5 bases, with 10 bases left between them. In nucleotides, the CDR3 is TGTGCCAGCAGTGATAGGGTAGCGACCGGGGAGCTGTTTTTT. The encoded protein is CASSDRVATGELFF.

This chain links TRBV27 with TRBJ2-1; 9 bases line up with TRBD2. The CDR3 extends over 15 amino acids. J gave up 8 bases and V 3 bases, and 8 bases lay outside the gene matches. The germline V gene encodes CDR1 MNHEY and CDR2 SMNVEV (reference sequence). The CDR3: CASSLGAGGSYEQFF. CDR3 DNA sequence: TGTGCCAGCAGTTTGGGAGCGGGGGGTAGTTATGAGCAGTTCTTC.

This rearrangement joins TRBV18 to TRBJ2-1; 7 bases are shared with TRBD1. This CDR3 has 15 amino acids. V lost 5 bases and J lost 1; bases outside the gene matches: 5. CDR1 is KGHSH and CDR2 is LQKENI in the germline V gene. The CDR3 bases are TGTGCCAGCTCATCGAGACAGGGATCCTACAATGAGCAGTTCTTC. This translates into CASSSRQGSYNEQFF. The entire variable domain, with the rest obtained from reference TRBV18 and TRBJ2-1, is as follows: NAGVMQNPRHLVRRRGQEARLRCSPMKGHSHVYWYRQLPEEGLKFMVYLQKENIIDESGMPKERFSAEFPKEGPSILRIQQVVRGDSAAYFCASSSRQGSYNEQFFGPGTRLTVL.

The V and J genes are TRBV12-3 or TRBV12-4 and TRBJ2-7; TRBD1 agrees at 7 bases. The CDR3 extends over 13 amino acids. The V gene end was trimmed by 6 bases and the J gene end by 2 bases; junction bases not matched to a gene: 4. In DNA form, the CDR3 reads TGTGCCAGCAGCCGCGACAGGGCCTACGAGCAGTACTTC. Protein sequence: CASSRDRAYEQYF.

The chain links TRBV6-1 to TRBJ2-3; 8 bases are shared with TRBD2. The germline CDR1 and CDR2 sequences are MNHNS and SASEGT. The junction had 5 bases not matched to a gene; V was cut back by 3 bases and J by 9 bases. The CDR3 totals 13 residues. This chain's CDR3 is CASSDRREGTQYF. Here the CDR3 DNA reads TGTGCCAGCAGTGATCGCCGGGAGGGAACGCAGTATTTT.

V is TRBV19 and J is TRBJ2-6; D uncertain. Germline CDR1 is LNHDA and CDR2 is SQIVND (reference sequence). The V end was cut by 2 bases, the J end by 12 bases, with 8 bases between. The CDR3 has 12 residues. In DNA, the CDR3 is TGTGCCAGTAGTATATCTGGCTCCGTCCTGACTTTC. Translated: CASSISGSVLTF.

This chain links TRBV5-4 with TRBJ2-4; TRBD2 agrees at 8 bases. V lost 0 bases to trimming and J lost 3 bases; unmatched junction nucleotides: 2. The CDR3 runs 15 residues. CDR1 is SGHNT, CDR2 YYREEE, per germline (reference sequence). CDR3 coding DNA: TGTGCCAGCAGCTTGGATAGCGGGAACAAAAACATTCAGTACTTC. It codes for CASSLDSGNKNIQYF.

The chain has TRBV6-1 and TRBJ2-5; 15 positions agree with TRBD2. CDR3 length equals 16 residues. The J segment lost 2 bases and the V segment lost 4 bases, leaving 2 bases of the junction unmatched. The V gene's germline CDR1 is MNHNS and CDR2 SASEGT. CDR3 sequence: CASSGGLAGGQETQYF. The CDR3 bases are TGTGCCAGCAGTGGCGGACTAGCGGGAGGGCAAGAGACCCAGTACTTC.

The chain couples TRBV27 to TRBJ2-5; 9 positions match TRBD1. The CDR3 sequence is 18 residues long. Trimming removed 0 bases from V and 0 bases from J; junction bases left unmatched: 8. Per germline, CDR1 MNHEY and CDR2 SMNVEV (reference sequence). CDR3 nucleotide sequence: TGTGCCAGCAGTTTATCGAGCCGGACAGGGGCGTACCAAGAGACCCAGTACTTC. It is translated as CASSLSSRTGAYQETQYF.